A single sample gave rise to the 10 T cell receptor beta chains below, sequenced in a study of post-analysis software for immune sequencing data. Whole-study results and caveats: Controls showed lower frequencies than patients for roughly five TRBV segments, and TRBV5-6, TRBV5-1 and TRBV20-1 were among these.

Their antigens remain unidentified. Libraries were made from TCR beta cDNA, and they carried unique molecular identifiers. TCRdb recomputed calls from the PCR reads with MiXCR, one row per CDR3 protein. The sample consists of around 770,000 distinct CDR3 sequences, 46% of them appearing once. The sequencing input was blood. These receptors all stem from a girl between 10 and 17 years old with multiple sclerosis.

CDR3 loop: CASSSAGTETYEQYF. The DNA of the CDR3 is TGCGCCAGCAGCTCAGCCGGGACGGAAACCTACGAGCAGTACTTC. The chain uses TRBV5-1 and TRBJ2-7, with D perhaps TRBD1 or TRBD2 (5 bases each). CDR3 length: 15 amino acids. Deletions cut 3 bases from V and 2 bases from J, with 15 bases between. Germline lookup yields CDR1 SGHRS and CDR2 YFSETQ.

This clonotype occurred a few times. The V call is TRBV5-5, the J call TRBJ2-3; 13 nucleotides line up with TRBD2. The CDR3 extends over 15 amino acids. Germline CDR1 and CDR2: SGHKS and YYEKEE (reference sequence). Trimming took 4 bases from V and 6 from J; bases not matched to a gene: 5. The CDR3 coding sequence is TGTGCCAGCAGCGGGGGACTAGCGGGAATGGATACGCAGTATTTT. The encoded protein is CASSGGLAGMDTQYF.

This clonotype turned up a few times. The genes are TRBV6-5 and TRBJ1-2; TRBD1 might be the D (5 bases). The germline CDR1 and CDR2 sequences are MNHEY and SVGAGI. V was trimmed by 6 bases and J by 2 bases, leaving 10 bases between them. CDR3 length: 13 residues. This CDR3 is CASRQTENYGYTF. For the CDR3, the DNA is TGTGCCAGCAGACAGACAGAGAACTATGGCTACACCTTC.

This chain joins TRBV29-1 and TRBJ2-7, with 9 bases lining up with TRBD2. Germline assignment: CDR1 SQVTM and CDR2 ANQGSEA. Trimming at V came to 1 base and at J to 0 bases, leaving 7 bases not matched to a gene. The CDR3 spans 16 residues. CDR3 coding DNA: TGCAGCGTTGAAGGAGCCGCGGGGGGGACCTCCTACGAGCAGTACTTC. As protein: CSVEGAAGGTSYEQYF.

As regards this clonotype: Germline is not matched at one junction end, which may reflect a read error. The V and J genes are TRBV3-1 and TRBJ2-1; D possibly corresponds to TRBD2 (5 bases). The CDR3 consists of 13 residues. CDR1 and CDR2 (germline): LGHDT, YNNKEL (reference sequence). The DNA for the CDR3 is TGTGCCGGCAGCCAAGACTCACGGGATCTGGAGTTCTTC. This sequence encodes CAGSQDSRDLEFF.

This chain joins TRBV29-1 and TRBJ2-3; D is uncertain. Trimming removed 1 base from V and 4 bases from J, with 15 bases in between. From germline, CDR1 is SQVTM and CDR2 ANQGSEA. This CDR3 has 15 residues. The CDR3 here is CSVEVMSAGADTQYF. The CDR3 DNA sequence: TGCAGCGTTGAAGTGATGAGTGCTGGCGCAGATACGCAGTATTTT.

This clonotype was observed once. CDR3 DNA: TGTGCCAGCAGTTACGATCCAGGGTTGGCTAACTATGGCTACACCTTC. Translation gives CASSYDPGLANYGYTF. The chain carries TRBV6-5 and TRBJ1-2; D perhaps matches TRBD1 (5 bases). The CDR3 runs to 16 residues. The ends were cut back, 2 bases at V and 0 bases at J, with 13 bases in the middle. Germline CDR1 is MNHEY and CDR2 is SVGAGI.

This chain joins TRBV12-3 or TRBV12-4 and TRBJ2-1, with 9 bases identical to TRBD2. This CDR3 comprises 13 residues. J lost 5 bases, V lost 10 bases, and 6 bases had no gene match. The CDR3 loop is CATGTSPNNEQFF. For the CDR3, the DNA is TGTGCCACTGGGACTAGCCCAAACAATGAGCAGTTCTTC.

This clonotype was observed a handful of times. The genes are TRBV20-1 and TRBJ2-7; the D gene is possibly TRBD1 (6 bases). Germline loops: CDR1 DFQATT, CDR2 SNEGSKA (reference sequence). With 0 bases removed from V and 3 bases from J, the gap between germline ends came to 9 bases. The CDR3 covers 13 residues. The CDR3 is CSARDRQDYEQYF. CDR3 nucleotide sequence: TGCAGTGCTAGAGACAGACAGGACTACGAGCAGTACTTC.

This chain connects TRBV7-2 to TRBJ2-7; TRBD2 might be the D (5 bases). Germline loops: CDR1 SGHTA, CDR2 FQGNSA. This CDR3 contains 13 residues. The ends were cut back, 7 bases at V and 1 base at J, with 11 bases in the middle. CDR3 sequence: CASTLEVSYEQYF. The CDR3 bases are TGTGCCAGCACCTTGGAGGTATCCTACGAGCAGTACTTC.